This passage covers 28 T cell receptor beta chains from one sample sequenced in a study of CD8+CD57+ T cells in acquired aplastic anemia. Profiling that covered TCR beta VDJ and CDR3 relied on genomic DNA as its template. TCRdb re-analysed the reads in MiXCR, keeping a single row per CDR3 protein. The data contain hundreds of thousands of distinct CDR3 sequences, roughly 45% of them singletons. Whoever was chosen for sequencing had shown CD8+CD57+ cell expansion by flow cytometry. The sequenced material came from sorted CD4+, CD8+, or CD8+CD57+ T cells (not recorded which) from PBMCs. The receptor set was obtained from a human donor with aplastic anemia.

This clonotype was counted ten times or more. J is TRBJ1-4 and V is TRBV12-3 or TRBV12-4; unclear D gene. V was cut by 3 bases and J by 8 bases, with 10 bases left in between. This CDR3 has 13 amino acids. CDR3 region: CASSFAPAEKLFF. In nucleotides, the CDR3 is TGTGCCAGCAGTTTCGCCCCGGCGGAAAAACTGTTTTTT.

Here the CDR3 reads CSAGPSPIREYEQYF. In DNA form, the CDR3 reads TGCAGTGCTGGCCCGAGCCCTATACGGGAATACGAGCAGTACTTC. The rearrangement uses TRBV20-1 and TRBJ2-7, with D possibly matching TRBD2 (5 bases). With 5 bases removed from V and 4 bases from J, the gap between germline ends came to 21 bases. This CDR3 has 15 amino acids. Per the germline V gene, CDR1 is DFQATT and CDR2 is SNEGSKA (reference sequence).

Points on this clonotype: Its ends do not fully match the called genes, so a read error is possible. V gene TRBV6-6 combines with J gene TRBJ2-7, with no clear D. The CDR3 is made up of 8 amino acids. The germline V gene encodes CDR1 MNHNY and CDR2 SVGAGI (reference sequence). CDR3 nucleotides: TGTGCCAGCAGTTACCCGGACTTC. This codes for CASSYPDF.

This clonotype was observed once. This chain uses TRBV5-1 with TRBJ2-2; 10 nucleotides match TRBD1. V shed 5 bases, J shed 4 bases, and the junction held 5 bases outside the gene matches. The CDR3 is 15 amino acids. Germline values: CDR1 SGHRS, CDR2 YFSETQ. This chain's CDR3 is CASRKGTGATGELFF. The CDR3 region has the DNA TGCGCCAGCAGAAAAGGGACAGGGGCCACCGGGGAGCTGTTTTTT.

The rearrangement joins TRBV10-3 to TRBJ2-1, with a possible D match to TRBD2 (6 bases). CDR3 length equals 16 residues. The germline V and J ends were trimmed by 3 bases and 7 bases, with 19 bases remaining between them. Germline V gene data show CDR1 as ENHRY and CDR2 as SYGVKD. The CDR3 DNA is TGTGCCATCAGTGACGCGACTAGTGGTCTAAGGAATGAGCAGTTCTTC. Amino acid sequence: CAISDATSGLRNEQFF.

This clonotype has just a few counts. The chain carries TRBV28 and TRBJ1-4; maybe TRBD1 (5 bases). V was clipped by 6 bases and J by 5 bases, with 10 bases between them. Germline CDR1 reads MDHEN; CDR2 reads SYDVKM. The CDR3 totals 13 residues. The CDR3 bases are TGTGCCAGCAGACCGGCAGGGAATGAAAAACTGTTTTTT. It is translated as CASRPAGNEKLFF.

The sample holds many counts of this clonotype. V gene TRBV12-3 or TRBV12-4 combines with J gene TRBJ2-3; 9 nucleotides align to TRBD2. V dropped 2 bases and J dropped 1; count of bases not matched to a gene: 1. The CDR3 is 15 amino acids. The CDR3 is CASSLRLAGTDTQYF. In nucleotides, the CDR3 is TGTGCCAGCAGTTTAAGACTAGCGGGCACAGATACGCAGTATTTT.

The chain carries TRBV9 and TRBJ2-7; 10 nucleotides align to TRBD1. The junction had 4 bases not matched to a gene; V was cut back by 5 bases and J by 5 bases. The CDR3 is 13 amino acids. CDR1 SGDLS and CDR2 YYNGEE come from the germline V gene. The CDR3 sequence: CASSPGTGDEQYF. CDR3 sequence (DNA): TGTGCCAGCAGTCCCGGGACAGGGGACGAGCAGTACTTC.

The chain has TRBV7-2 and TRBJ1-1; the D is unclear. V was shortened by 5 bases and J by 1 base, with 8 bases between the two germline ends. The CDR3 runs 13 residues. From germline, CDR1 is SGHTA and CDR2 FQGNSA. The CDR3 spells CASSTAENTEAFF. The DNA for the CDR3 is TGTGCCAGCAGCACCGCAGAGAACACTGAAGCTTTCTTT.

This clonotype was seen ten or more times. The V call is TRBV7-3, the J call TRBJ1-1; D is unresolved. The CDR3 extends over 13 amino acids. CDR1 and CDR2 (germline): SGHTA, FQGTGA. The germline V and J ends were trimmed by 4 bases and 4 bases, with 10 bases remaining between them. CDR3 amino acids: CASSSTPVTEAFF. CDR3 DNA: TGTGCCAGCAGCTCTACCCCCGTCACTGAAGCTTTCTTT.

This clonotype was recorded at least ten times. This chain connects TRBV6-1 to TRBJ2-1; possible D gene TRBD2, 6 bases. The CDR3 is 13 residues long. The V gene's germline CDR1 is MNHNS and CDR2 SASEGT. V was pared by 8 bases and J by 9 bases, with 17 bases between. In DNA form, the CDR3 reads TGTGCCAGCTCAGGGTCTAGCGTGGGTGAGCAGTTCTTC. Protein sequence: CASSGSSVGEQFF.

At least ten counts were recorded for this clonotype. The CDR3 sequence is CSARGLDYYNEQFF. CDR3 nucleotide sequence: TGCAGTGCTAGAGGACTGGACTACTACAATGAGCAGTTCTTC. The chain employs TRBV20-1 and TRBJ2-1; a weak D match, TRBD2 (6 bases). The CDR3 runs to 14 residues. V lost 1 base and J 3 bases, leaving 10 bases between the germline ends. CDR1 is DFQATT, CDR2 SNEGSKA, per germline (reference sequence).

A few counts support this clonotype. The chain couples TRBV7-3 to TRBJ2-7, with D possibly TRBD2 on 5 matching bases. CDR1 and CDR2 (germline): SGHTA, FQGTGA. Between the trimmed V and J ends, which lost 4 bases and 4 bases, there was a span of 26 bases. The length of the CDR3 is 18 residues. CDR3 coding DNA: TGTGCCAGCAGCTCCATTAAAAGTTGGACTCAACGCCCTTACGAGCAGTACTTC. This translates into CASSSIKSWTQRPYEQYF.

This clonotype was picked up a small number of times. This chain uses TRBV20-1 with TRBJ1-2; D possibly corresponds to TRBD1 (6 bases). The CDR3 runs to 14 residues. Deletions cut 3 bases from V and 1 base from J, with 12 bases between. Germline V gene sequence: CDR1 DFQATT, CDR2 SNEGSKA (reference sequence). Written as DNA, the CDR3 is TGCAGTGCTAGTCAGGGGCAGGGTAACTATGGCTACACCTTC. Translated: CSASQGQGNYGYTF.

The table lists this clonotype with a few counts. The chain combines TRBV10-1 with TRBJ2-2, with D possibly TRBD2 on 6 matching bases. The CDR3 has 14 residues. The ends were cut back, 6 bases at V and 3 bases at J, with 11 bases in the middle. Germline-derived CDR1 and CDR2 are WNHNN and SYGVQD (reference sequence). Written as DNA, the CDR3 is TGCGCCAGCAGCGGACTACCTCACACCGGGGAGCTGTTTTTT. The encoded protein is CASSGLPHTGELFF.

In its sample, this clonotype was seen many times. In nucleotides, the CDR3 is TGTGCCAGCAGTTACGGTGGACGTCTCTACGAGCAGTACTTC. This codes for CASSYGGRLYEQYF. The chain couples TRBV6-5 to TRBJ2-7, with D unclear. V was trimmed by 2 bases and J by 3 bases, leaving 11 bases between them. The CDR3 runs 14 residues. Per the germline V gene, CDR1 is MNHEY and CDR2 is SVGAGI.

The sample holds a few counts of this clonotype. The rearrangement uses TRBV28 and TRBJ2-7; no clear D gene. The V gene lost 4 bases and the J gene lost 2 bases, with 18 bases spanning the gap. CDR1 and CDR2 (germline): MDHEN, SYDVKM. The CDR3 is 16 amino acids. The CDR3 reads CASSSPAGSTPYEQYF. In DNA form, the CDR3 reads TGTGCCAGCAGTTCTCCGGCCGGGTCCACTCCCTACGAGCAGTACTTC.

As DNA, the CDR3 is TGCGCCAGCAGTGACACGGGACAGGGAAACACCATATATTTT. It is translated as CASSDTGQGNTIYF. The rearrangement uses TRBV10-1 and TRBJ1-3, with 7 positions matching TRBD1. The CDR3 has 14 amino acids. Looked up from germline, CDR1 is WNHNN and CDR2 is SYGVQD (reference sequence). The J segment lost 4 bases and the V segment lost 3 bases, leaving 3 bases of the junction unmatched.

On this clonotype itself: With a much larger clone just one base away, this may be a read error. The CDR3 region has the DNA TGTGCCAGCAGTGAAGCTCCCGGGGAAGAGACCCAGTACTTC. Protein: CASSEAPGEETQYF. V is TRBV2 and J is TRBJ2-5; possible D gene TRBD2, 5 bases. CDR1 SNHLY and CDR2 FYNNEI come from the germline V gene. The CDR3 spans 14 residues. V shed 0 bases and J shed 3 bases, with 8 bases lying between them.

The CDR3, as DNA: TGTGCCAGTAGTATAAACAGAAATGAAAAACTGTTTTTT. This encodes CASSINRNEKLFF. The chain joins TRBV19 to TRBJ1-4; D is undetermined. Germline CDR1 LNHDA, CDR2 SQIVND (reference sequence). Trimming took 2 bases from V and 5 from J, leaving 6 bases between them. CDR3 length: 13 amino acids. Filled out from reference TRBV19 and TRBJ1-4, the complete variable domain reads DGGITQSPKYLFRKEGQNVTLSCEQNLNHDAMYWYRQDPGQGLRLIYYSQIVNDFQKGDIAEGYSVSREKKESFPLTVTSAQKNPTAFYLCASSINRNEKLFFGSGTQLSVL.

The gene calls are TRBV4-1 and TRBJ1-1; no definite D call. Germline-derived CDR1 and CDR2 are MGHRA and YSYEKL. V was pared by 1 base and J by 7 bases, with 13 bases between. CDR3 length: 14 amino acids. CDR3 in DNA: TGCGCCAGCAGCCAAGGGGAGGGAAGCGGTGAAGCTTTCTTT. This sequence encodes CASSQGEGSGEAFF.

The chain has TRBV7-9 and TRBJ2-7; TRBD1 matches at 7 bases. Germline values: CDR1 SEHNR, CDR2 FQNEAQ (reference sequence). Germline trimming cut 3 bases from V and 3 bases from J; bases unmatched to any gene: 5. CDR3 size: 14 residues. This chain's CDR3 is CASSFGTAHYEQYV. The CDR3 DNA reads as TGTGCCAGCAGCTTTGGGACAGCGCACTACGAGCAGTACGTC.

This sequence joins TRBV19 and TRBJ1-6; 9 bases fit TRBD1. The junction had 6 bases not matched to a gene; V was cut back by 5 bases and J by 7 bases. Germline assignment: CDR1 LNHDA and CDR2 SQIVND (reference sequence). The CDR3 covers 15 residues. In nucleotides, the CDR3 is TGTGCCAGTAGTGACCGGGACAGGGTAAATTCACCCCTCCACTTT. This gives the protein CASSDRDRVNSPLHF.

This clonotype came up many times. This rearrangement joins TRBV2 to TRBJ1-5; D is undetermined. Germline V gene sequence: CDR1 SNHLY, CDR2 FYNNEI. The V end lost 3 bases, the J end lost 11 bases, and 17 bases lay between the germline ends. The CDR3 sequence is 14 residues long. As DNA, the CDR3 is TGTGCCAGCAGTGATAGGACCGTTATATCGACCCAGCATTTT. Residues: CASSDRTVISTQHF.

This clonotype was seen ten or more times. The chain uses TRBV10-2 and TRBJ1-1; D remains ambiguous. The V gene lost 5 bases and the J gene lost 0 bases, with 13 bases spanning the gap. The CDR3 length is 15 residues. From germline, CDR1 is WSHSY and CDR2 SAAADI. CDR3 sequence reads: CASSSPGRLNTEAFF. CDR3 sequence (DNA): TGCGCCAGCAGTTCCCCTGGCAGATTGAACACTGAAGCTTTCTTT.

This clonotype appeared once. This chain links TRBV11-2 with TRBJ2-7; D unclear. This CDR3 has 14 residues. The germline V and J ends were trimmed by 7 bases and 0 bases, with 13 bases remaining between them. Germline CDR1 reads SGHAT; CDR2 reads FQNNGV. CDR3 nucleotide sequence: TGTGCCAGCACCCCTAGATTGAGCTCCTACGAGCAGTACTTC. Translating gives CASTPRLSSYEQYF. Based on the CDR3 plus reference TRBV11-2 and TRBJ2-7, the full variable domain is EAGVAQSPRYKIIEKRQSVAFWCNPISGHATLYWYQQILGQGPKLLIQFQNNGVVDDSQLPKDRFSAERLKGVDSTLKIQPAKLEDSAVYLCASTPRLSSYEQYFGPGTRLTVT.

This clonotype appeared a single time. The rearrangement uses TRBV11-1 and TRBJ1-3, with D unclear. This CDR3 comprises 15 residues. The ends were cut back, 8 bases at V and 0 bases at J, with 14 bases in the middle. Germline values: CDR1 SGHAT, CDR2 FQDESV (reference sequence). CDR3 DNA sequence: TGTGCCAGCTCATCCGAATGGAGCTCTGGAAACACCATATATTTT. Translating it yields CASSSEWSSGNTIYF.

This chain connects TRBV7-3 to TRBJ1-1, with 7 bases lining up with TRBD1. Germline lookup yields CDR1 SGHTA and CDR2 FQGTGA. Unmatched junction bases numbered 10, after V lost 5 bases and J lost 4 bases. The CDR3 totals 15 residues. The CDR3 sequence is CASSTQTGSGTEAFF. The CDR3, as DNA: TGTGCCAGCAGCACCCAGACAGGGTCGGGCACTGAAGCTTTCTTT.